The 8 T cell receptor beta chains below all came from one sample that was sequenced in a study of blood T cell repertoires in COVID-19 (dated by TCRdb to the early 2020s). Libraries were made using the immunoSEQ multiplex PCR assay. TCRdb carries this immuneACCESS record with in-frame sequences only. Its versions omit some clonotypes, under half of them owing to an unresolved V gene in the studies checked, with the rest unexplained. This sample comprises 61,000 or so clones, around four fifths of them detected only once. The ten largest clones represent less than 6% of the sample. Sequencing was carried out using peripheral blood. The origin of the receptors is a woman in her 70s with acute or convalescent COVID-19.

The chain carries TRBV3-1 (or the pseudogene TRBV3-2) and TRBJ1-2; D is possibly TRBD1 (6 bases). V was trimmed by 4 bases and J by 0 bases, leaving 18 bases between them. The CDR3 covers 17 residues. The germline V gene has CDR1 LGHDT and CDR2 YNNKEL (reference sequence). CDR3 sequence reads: CASSPWGQEPANYGYTF. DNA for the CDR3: TGTGCCAGCAGCCCCTGGGGGCAGGAGCCGGCTAACTATGGCTACACCTTC.

The CDR3 sequence: CASSPWGGSLETEAFF. The CDR3 nucleotides are TGTGCCAGCAGCCCGTGGGGGGGCTCCTTGGAAACTGAAGCTTTCTTT. The chain uses TRBV7-8 and TRBJ1-1; possibly TRBD1 for D (6 bases). The CDR3 loop spans 16 amino acids. Germline assignment: CDR1 SGHVS and CDR2 FQNEAQ. V was pared by 5 bases and J by 5 bases, with 21 bases between.

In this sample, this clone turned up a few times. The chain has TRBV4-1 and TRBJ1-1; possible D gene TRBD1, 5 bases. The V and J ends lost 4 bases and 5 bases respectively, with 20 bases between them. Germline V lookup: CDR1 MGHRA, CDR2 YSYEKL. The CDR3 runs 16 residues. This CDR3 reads CASSPPTAGLRTEAFF. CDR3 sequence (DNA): TGCGCCAGCAGCCCCCCGACGGCAGGGTTGAGGACTGAAGCTTTCTTT.

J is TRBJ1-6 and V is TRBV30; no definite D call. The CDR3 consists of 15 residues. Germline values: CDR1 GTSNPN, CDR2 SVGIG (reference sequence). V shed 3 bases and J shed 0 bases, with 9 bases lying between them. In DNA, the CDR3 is TGTGCCTGGAGGGCACCCTTCTCCTATAATTCACCCCTCCACTTT. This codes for CAWRAPFSYNSPLHF.

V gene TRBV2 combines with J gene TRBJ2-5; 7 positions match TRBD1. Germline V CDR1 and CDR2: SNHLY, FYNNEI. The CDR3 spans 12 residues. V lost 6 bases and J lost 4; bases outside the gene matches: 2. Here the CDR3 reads CASRAGGETQYF. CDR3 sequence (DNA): TGTGCCAGCAGGGCAGGGGGAGAGACCCAGTACTTC.

The CDR3 here is CASSLTGQGDTIYF. For the CDR3, the DNA is TGTGCCAGCAGCTTAACAGGGCAGGGAGACACCATATATTTT. J is TRBJ1-3 and V is TRBV11-2; weak D call: TRBD1 (6 bases). V lost 2 bases and J 8 bases, leaving 13 bases between the germline ends. This CDR3 has 14 residues. Germline-derived CDR1 and CDR2 are SGHAT and FQNNGV.

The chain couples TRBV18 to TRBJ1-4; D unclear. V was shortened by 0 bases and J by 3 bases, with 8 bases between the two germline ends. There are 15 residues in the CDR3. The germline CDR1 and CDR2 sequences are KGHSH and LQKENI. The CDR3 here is CASSPPAGANEKLFF. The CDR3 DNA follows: TGTGCCAGCTCACCACCGGCCGGAGCTAATGAAAAACTGTTTTTT.

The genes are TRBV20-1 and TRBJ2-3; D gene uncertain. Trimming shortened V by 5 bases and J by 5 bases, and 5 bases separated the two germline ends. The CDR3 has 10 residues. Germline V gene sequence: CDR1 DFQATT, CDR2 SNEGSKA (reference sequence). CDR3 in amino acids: CSAVLDTQYF. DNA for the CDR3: TGCAGTGCTGTATTAGATACGCAGTATTTT.